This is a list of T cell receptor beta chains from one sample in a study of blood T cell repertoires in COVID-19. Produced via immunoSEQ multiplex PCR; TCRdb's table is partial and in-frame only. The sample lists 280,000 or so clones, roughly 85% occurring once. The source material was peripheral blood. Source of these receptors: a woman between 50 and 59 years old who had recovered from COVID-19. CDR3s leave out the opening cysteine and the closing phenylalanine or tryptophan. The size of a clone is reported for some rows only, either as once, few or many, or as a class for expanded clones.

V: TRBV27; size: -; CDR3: ASSARLALGNEQF
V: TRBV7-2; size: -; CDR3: ASSQDRSSYEQY
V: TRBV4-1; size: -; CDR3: ASSQPDRAVHGELF
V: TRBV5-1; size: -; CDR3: ASSWTGGEYNEQF
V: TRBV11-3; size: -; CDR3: ASSSYYGPKWWDTQY
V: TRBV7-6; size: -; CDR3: ASSLLTGTGLTGELF
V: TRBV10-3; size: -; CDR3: AIRGAGLGDTQY
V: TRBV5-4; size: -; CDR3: ASSLRRGSYNEQF
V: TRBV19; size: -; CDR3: ASSPAGSAMNTEAF
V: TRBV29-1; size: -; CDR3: SARTSGAGELF
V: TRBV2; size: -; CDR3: ASQPGDYNQPQH
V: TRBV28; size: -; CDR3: ASSSKLTSGYPYNEQF
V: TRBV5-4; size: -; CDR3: ASSLRVGEQY
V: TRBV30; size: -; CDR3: AWSVLGQGAEAF
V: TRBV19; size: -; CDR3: ATQTPGQGAPGYT
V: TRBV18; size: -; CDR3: ASSPVGGTGTNEQF
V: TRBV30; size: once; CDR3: AWARVTGLLMNTEAF
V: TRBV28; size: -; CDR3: ASSLSTPDTQY
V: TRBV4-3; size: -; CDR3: ASSLQTQNTEAF
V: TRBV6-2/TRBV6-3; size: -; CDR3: ASSYGRNSPLH
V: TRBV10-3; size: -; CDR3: AISASGGRGYEQY
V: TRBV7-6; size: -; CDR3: ASSLALGQGVNEQY
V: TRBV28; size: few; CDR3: ASSTIIVQVRTEAF
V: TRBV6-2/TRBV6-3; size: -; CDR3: ASIPRTVLYNEQF
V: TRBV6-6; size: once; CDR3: ASSSGQGNQPQH
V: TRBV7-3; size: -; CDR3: ASSVPGGYNEQF
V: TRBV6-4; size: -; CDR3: ASSDWGGSTDTQY
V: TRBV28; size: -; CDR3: ASSLKGRETQY